This TCR beta chain stems from a study of T-cell memory formation after mild COVID-19. The CDR3 runs to 18 residues. V was pared by 5 bases and J by 2 bases, with 14 bases of the junction left unmatched. Germline V gene lookup returns CDR1 SEHNR and CDR2 FQNEAQ (reference sequence). This clonotype was seen only a few times. MiXCR, run by TCRdb on the 5' RACE reads, gives a single entry per CDR3 protein. The profile covers approximately 500,000 distinct CDR3 sequences, with roughly 23% appearing a single time and 12% taken by the ten largest. The origin of this receptor is an adult woman who had mild COVID-19 (a few samples of this study predate the infection). Cell type and time point are not known. The sequenced material came from PBMCs or a T cell subset sorted from them (not recorded which). The chain joins TRBV7-9 to TRBJ2-3, with 9 bases matching TRBD2. The CDR3 region has the DNA TGTGCCAGCAGCATCCAGATTAGCGGGGGCCTCTACACAGATACGCAGTATTTT. This encodes CASSIQISGGLYTDTQYF.